This T cell receptor beta chain was profiled in a study of blood T cells in healthy people across ages. Overall study results and limits: Estimated diversity that came from one million T cells was considered an underestimate.

Per-sample PBMC isolation yielded at least 6.5 million cells. The count of this clonotype is one. Its antigen remains unidentified. The second PCR ran roughly 6 to 11 cycles with a sample-barcoded 5' primer and J-beta primers. From the 5' RACE reads, TCRdb called clonotypes with MiXCR, one entry per CDR3 protein. Altogether approximately 700,000 distinct CDR3 sequences are present, about 30% being singletons, with the ten largest covering approximately 15%. V dropped 6 bases and J dropped 0 bases, with 12 bases sitting between them. CDR3 length equals 14 residues. CDR1 and CDR2 from the germline V gene are DFQATT and SNEGSKA (reference sequence).

Input material: blood. The TCR originated in a woman of 80 years or more in good health. This sequence joins TRBV20-1 and TRBJ2-1; weak D call: TRBD1 (6 bases). CDR3 sequence: CSARRGGSYNEQFF. In DNA, the CDR3 is TGCAGTGCCCGGAGAGGGGGCTCCTACAATGAGCAGTTCTTC.